The 9 T cell receptor beta chains below all came from one sample that was sequenced in a study of PD-L1 blockade in urothelial cancer. Time point noted: peripheral blood 6 weeks after treatment start. The method was immunoSEQ multiplex PCR; TCRdb's version includes in-frame clones alone and lacks a portion of them. The sample contains about 41,000 clones, approximately 84% of which appear only once. The material sequenced was PBMCs, taken around atezolizumab (anti-PD-L1) treatment. The origin of the receptors is a man between 65 and 80 years old with urothelial cancer.

This clone was observed once. The chain is built from TRBV14 and TRBJ2-1; 12 bases are a match to TRBD2. The CDR3 sequence is 16 residues long. The germline V gene has CDR1 SGHDN and CDR2 FVKESK. J was trimmed by 7 bases and V by 3 bases; bases with no gene match: 7. CDR3 sequence reads: CASSQTSGSIANEQFF. CDR3 bases: TGTGCCAGCAGCCAGACTAGCGGGAGTATTGCGAATGAGCAGTTCTTC.

This chain links TRBV25-1 with TRBJ2-2; no firm D call. The CDR3 is made up of 14 amino acids. In germline, CDR1 is MGHDK, CDR2 SYGVNS. V was pared by 3 bases and J by 6 bases, with 11 bases between. Here the CDR3 DNA reads TGTGCCAGCAGTGAGGTCCCCACGGCCGGGGAGCTGTTTTTT. This codes for CASSEVPTAGELFF.

This CDR3 is CASGAARETQYF. CDR3 DNA sequence: TGTGCCAGCGGAGCGGCTCGCGAGACCCAGTACTTC. J is TRBJ2-5 and V is TRBV2; a possible D gene is TRBD2 (5 bases). The CDR3 runs 12 residues. With 8 bases removed from V and 5 bases from J, the gap between germline ends came to 12 bases. From germline, CDR1 is SNHLY and CDR2 FYNNEI.

The chain employs TRBV15 and TRBJ1-1; TRBD1 matches 9 bases. This CDR3 has 15 amino acids. The V and J ends lost 7 bases and 0 bases, in that order; junction bases with no gene match: 6. Germline-derived CDR1 and CDR2 are LNHNV and YYDKDF (reference sequence). The CDR3 region is CATKDGTGLNTEAFF. CDR3 DNA: TGTGCCACCAAAGACGGGACAGGGTTGAACACTGAAGCTTTCTTT.

The rearrangement links TRBV7-2 to TRBJ1-2, with a tentative D call TRBD1 (6 bases). The germline V gene encodes CDR1 SGHTA and CDR2 FQGNSA. Trimming cost V 3 bases and J 3 bases, with 11 bases left between them. This CDR3 is built from 14 residues. This CDR3 reads CASSFNAGDYGYTF. The CDR3 DNA reads as TGTGCCAGCAGCTTTAATGCAGGGGACTATGGCTACACCTTC.

The J gene is TRBJ1-1, the V gene TRBV6-1; no reliable D call. Looked up from germline, CDR1 is MNHNS and CDR2 is SASEGT. The ends were cut back, 6 bases at V and 2 bases at J, with 7 bases in the middle. This CDR3 is built from 12 residues. In nucleotides, the CDR3 is TGTGCCAGCAGCTATACCAACACTGAAGCTTTCTTT. It specifies CASSYTNTEAFF.

A few counts support this clone. The chain employs TRBV10-2 and TRBJ2-2; weak D call: TRBD2 (10 bases). Trimming pared 7 bases from V and 1 base from J, leaving 31 bases between. The CDR3 contains 21 residues. Germline V CDR1 and CDR2: WSHSY, SAAADI. The CDR3 DNA reads TGCGCCAGCAAGCCGGGACAGGGAATCGGAGCGGGAGGGGGGAACACCGGGGAGCTGTTTTTT. This codes for CASKPGQGIGAGGGNTGELFF.

A single count supports this clone. The chain joins TRBV7-9 to TRBJ1-2, with 8 bases identical to TRBD1. V shed 5 bases, J shed 2 bases, and the junction held 4 bases outside the gene matches. This CDR3 region has 14 residues. The germline V gene encodes CDR1 SEHNR and CDR2 FQNEAQ (reference sequence). The CDR3 nucleotides read TGTGCCAGCAGCCGTACAGGGGGGAACTATGGCTACACCTTC. This translates into CASSRTGGNYGYTF.

The chain carries TRBV7-9 and TRBJ2-2; D is undetermined. Germline V gene data show CDR1 as SEHNR and CDR2 as FQNEAQ (reference sequence). This CDR3 is 11 amino acids long. With 5 bases removed from V and 7 bases from J, the gap between germline ends came to 5 bases. CDR3 sequence reads: CASSTGGELFF. The CDR3 nucleotides read TGTGCCAGCAGCACGGGCGGGGAGCTGTTTTTT.